This paragraph reports one T cell receptor beta chain. Its binding antigen is unknown. The record has no base qualities; no much larger clone is one base away. The method was the immunoSEQ multiplex PCR assay. The multiplex PCR relied on a mix of 60 forward primers for TCR Vbeta segments and 13 reverse primers for TCR Jbeta segments. The CDR3 region of rearranged TCR beta genes was amplified from genomic DNA by a multiplex PCR assay. On the Illumina HiSeq System, the amplified TCR beta libraries were sequenced as 87-base-pair reads. The study's own analysis went as follows. Across the 670 or so repertoires, a later analysis counted roughly 84 million unique TCR beta chains, roughly 11 million of which were shared by at least two donors. Raw reads were error-corrected and collapsed into unique sequences by a nearest-neighbor algorithm in which closely related sequences were merged to remove PCR and sequencing errors. Alignment of CDR3 sequences to IMGT reference sequences was used to assign V, D and J gene segments. For a sequence to be retained, at least a six-nucleotide match to both a V gene segment and a J gene segment was required. Rearrangements were called productive when the CDR3 lacked stop codons and stayed in frame with V and J; all others were non-productive. CDR3 was defined by IMGT convention, running from the second conserved V-encoded cysteine to the conserved J-encoded phenylalanine. The earlier analysis of about 640 of the donors excluded any sequence lacking an unambiguous match to a single V gene segment. In an earlier analysis of several hundred of the donors, V segments were called functional above 56.7% productive rearrangements and were called segregating when the between-donor standard deviation exceeded 5%. A statistical classification framework was built to diagnose cytomegalovirus status from the catalog of TCR beta chain sequences. In a later analysis, V and J genes were assigned by comparing TCR nucleotide sequences against IMGT/GENE-DB human TR gene sequences. Using the TCRdist pipeline, a later analysis assigned CDR3 sequences along with most-parsimonious VDJ recombination scenarios. In a later analysis, each TCR beta chain was defined by its CDR3 amino acid sequence together with its V-gene family, and reads lacking a unique V-gene family were excluded. To address suspected cross-contamination and a sequencing artifact, a later analysis removed around 600 highly shared, low-generation-probability nucleotide sequences. For each public chain, a later analysis derived a clonal expansion index from normalized ranks of inferred template counts within each repertoire. In a later analysis, generation probabilities were computed with a VDJ recombination model fitted to out-of-frame rearrangements, and the resulting probabilities were checked against IGoR. In a later analysis, hypergeometric tests were used to score TCR-TCR, TCR-HLA and TCR-CMV co-occurrence, with a repertoire-size bias correction applied to TCR pairs. In a later analysis, false discovery rates were estimated by permuting HLA or CMV assignments 20 times. In a later analysis, co-occurring TCRs were grouped using DBSCAN, with TCRdist sequence similarity added in when clustering inside HLA-allele-positive subsets. For co-occurrence clustering, repertoires with fewer than 30,000 or more than 120,000 public chains were excluded, along with four or five repertoires with anomalous nucleotide sharing. TCRdb took over this immuneACCESS table, retaining in-frame rearrangements with V and J assigned. Such tables are incomplete; in checked studies, under half of the missing clones stem from an unresolved V gene, and the remainder is unexplained. V, J and clone size derive from that table, while D and trimming were established from the DNA sequence. The sample table holds around 99,000 clones, of which around three quarters were seen once. 7.5% to 9% of the sample rests with the top ten.

The cohort comprised around 690 healthy bone marrow donors. At the time of sampling, all cohort members were nominally healthy, though unrecorded immune exposures were likely present. The donor tested CMV seronegative and was one of the 352 seronegative cohort members. A peripheral blood sample was provided by each donor, and peripheral blood mononuclear cells were used for TCR beta sequencing. Genomic DNA was extracted from the blood cell samples with the Qiagen DNeasy Blood Extraction Kit. The CDR1 and CDR2 encoded by the germline V gene are SGHVS and FNYEAQ. Between the V and J ends, shortened by 6 bases and 1 base respectively, the junction contains 10 bases. CDR3 length: 14 amino acids, cysteine to phenylalanine. CDR3 DNA only is kept here, 42 bases in frame from base 1. This sample is part of a study of cytomegalovirus exposure and HLA in healthy donors (dated by TCRdb to about 2017). In the study overall: An earlier analysis of 587 of the donors reported over 250 Gb of sequence data and 117 million unique TCR beta sequences obtained from around 190 million T cells. An early release covering around 630 HLA-typed donors comprised around 300 gigabases of sequencing data and 85 million or so unique TCR sequences. The genetic ancestry cluster associated with self-reported Caucasian donors included 70% to 85% of the roughly 360 genotyped donors. The aim of the study was to test whether cataloging public T cell receptors could identify signatures of past pathogen exposure. Using immunosequencing, the study profiled T cell repertoires from 500 to 800 subjects and related those repertoires to cytomegalovirus serostatus. Along with the approximately 650-subject first cohort, a separate validation cohort of approximately 110 different subjects was used. To predict cytomegalovirus infection status, the study brought together high-throughput TCR immunosequencing, statistical association of individual TCRs with disease status, and machine learning. A later analysis re-analyzed previously published TCR beta repertoires from 500 to 700 donors and added high-resolution HLA genotyping to study TCR occurrence patterns. Rather than drawing on any new phenotypic data, the later analysis identified candidate immune exposures from TCR beta sequences and the way those sequences occurred across donors. In an earlier analysis of about 590 of the donors, high-throughput TCR beta sequencing was used to judge whether each TCR beta V gene segment behaved as functional or pseudogenic. Donor age, sex, ethnicity and CMV serostatus were compiled together with the repertoire data. A later genetic analysis took genome-wide SNP genotypes for about 65% of the 666 donors and used that subset as a discovery cohort. All discovery cohort repertoires had been generated on a single sequencing platform. HLA typing covered class I and class II loci at four-digit resolution. The number of typed donors differed by locus: about 620-640 for A, B, C, DRB1 and DQB1; roughly 510 for DQA1; over 600 for DPA1; and some 450 for DPB1. Four or five DR-DQ haplotypes were handled as single units for association and clustering because linkage in the cohort was strong. On average, about 240,000 unique TCR beta nucleotide sequences were sequenced per donor among fewer than 500 genotyped donors of the cohort, with roughly 18% of those sequences being non-productive. Results and caveats for the whole study, not just this receptor: In a later analysis, around 17,000 TCR beta sequences were associated with specific HLA alleles at a false discovery rate of 0.05. The sequencing pipeline was judged likely to have produced a cluster of highly shared sequence variants as a technical artifact. The study gave a list of some 150 TCR beta chains associated with cytomegalovirus. The authors suggested that the approach could potentially be generalized to other disease states and immunological phenotypes. Because some donors lacked HLA typing at each locus, the association tests relied only on the typed subset. In a later analysis, TCR association rates were found to vary across HLA loci, with the most associated TCRs seen for DRB1 alleles and the fewest for HLA-C alleles. The only immune exposure information available for the cohort was CMV serostatus. Cytomegalovirus status was reported to be diagnosed by the classifier with high specificity and sensitivity in both the original and validation cohorts. In a later analysis, HLA-associated TCR beta chains were found to be more clonally expanded and to have lower generation probabilities than equally common non-associated chains. In vitro tests confirmed that a few of the cytomegalovirus-associated TCR beta chains recognize cytomegalovirus antigens. A further reported finding was that TCR beta sequences accurately predicted the HLA-A and HLA-B alleles for most subjects in the first cohort. According to a later analysis, parvovirus B19, influenza, CMV and Epstein-Barr virus appeared linked to several top co-occurrence clusters. In an earlier analysis of 587 of the donors, most TCR beta V segments appeared in productive rearrangements about 90% or about 30% of the time, broadly matching IMGT annotations. Because counts were too low, roughly 17 rarely observed V segments, including chromosome 9 orphons, were left out of the earlier analysis of over 550 of the donors. Assigning TCR associations to individual alleles was difficult when HLA alleles, especially DR and DQ, strongly co-occurred. The 87-base-pair reads could not distinguish some IMGT-functional V segments, including TRBV6-2 and TRBV6-3, so those segments were excluded. Presence/absence analyses assumed roughly uniform sequencing depth across donors, an assumption that may not hold. A later genetic analysis associated a missense DCLRE1C variant with V-gene and J-gene trimming of TCR beta chains, and an independent cohort replicated the association. Most TCR sequences were observed very rarely across donors, whereas some public TCRs were present in many individuals. This cohort had only TCR beta chains sequenced, and the lack of alpha or paired-chain data limited which features could be detected. Correlated functional status among segregating V segments might reflect linkage disequilibrium, but an unknown experimental factor could not be ruled out. A later genetic analysis reported fewer N-insertions in productive TCRs among donors in an Asian-associated ancestry cluster than the roughly 670-donor mean. In a later analysis, most CMV-associated TCR beta chains were found to appear HLA-restricted, with HLA associations seemingly driven largely by CMV exposure.

Sequencing input: PBMCs. The origin of this receptor is a man aged 25-45 years in good health and CMV-seronegative. Recombination linked TRBV7-6 to TRBJ1-5; TRBD1 is a possible D gene, resting on 6 matching bases. The CDR3 region reads CASSKQGSNQPQHF. The nucleotide sequence is TGTGCCAGCAGTAAACAGGGAAGCAATCAGCCCCAGCATTTT.